This T cell receptor (beta chain) was observed in a study of cytomegalovirus exposure and HLA in healthy donors. Study-wide points: The majority of CMV-associated TCR beta chains were reported as apparently HLA-restricted in a later analysis. Follow-up analysis seemed to connect common viral pathogens with several of the most significant clusters identified. Being productive about 87% or about 30% of the time was typical of most TCR beta V segments in an earlier analysis. In vitro experiments confirmed that three CMV-associated chains were specific for CMV antigens.

Germline values: CDR1 SGHAT, CDR2 FQNNGV. J gave up 1 base and V 1 base, and 6 bases lay outside the gene matches. The CDR3 is 17 residues long. PCR was performed using 60 Vbeta and 13 Jbeta primers. TCRdb keeps only in-frame clones here, not all; method: immunoSEQ multiplex PCR. The sample consists of 87,000 or so clones, 64% of them appearing once. About this clone itself: Its antigen is as yet unknown.

V is TRBV11-2 and J is TRBJ2-2; 7 bases line up with TRBD2. The sequence came from a man aged 55 to 70 in good health and CMV-seronegative. The sequenced material came from PBMCs. CDR3 coding DNA: TGTGCCAGCAGCTTAGCGGCCTCGGGGGGGAACACCGGGGAGCTGTTTTTT. Its protein is CASSLAASGGNTGELFF.